Many counts were recorded for the clone carrying this T cell receptor (beta chain). Its antigen is undetermined. This entry is derived from a study of spatial heterogeneity in lung cancer. Study overall: Matched bulk RNA-seq yielded a T cell module score, and TCR transcript counts in tumor regions correlated strongly with that score. Whole-study findings and limits: Expanded intratumoral alpha and beta TCR counts tracked tumor mutation counts.

TCRdb passed the 5' RACE reads through MiXCR, listing each CDR3 protein once. The table lists approximately 94,000 distinct CDR3 sequences, about 4.4% of them singletons. Time point in this sample: sample taken at primary tumor resection. Germline V gene lookup returns CDR1 SGHDN and CDR2 FVKESK. With 4 bases removed from V and 7 bases from J, the gap between germline ends came to 17 bases. This CDR3 spans 16 amino acids. The genes are TRBV14 and TRBJ1-6; TRBD1 might be the D (6 bases). The clonotype was recovered from a male donor with early-stage non-small cell lung cancer. Sample: lung tumor tissue, taken at surgery. The CDR3 DNA reads TGTGCCAGCAGCCGTTACTTCGGGACATTGAATTCACCCCTCCACTTT. Its translation is CASSRYFGTLNSPLHF.